A single T cell receptor (beta chain) is shown here with its context. This clonotype was recorded once. Its cognate antigen has yet to be identified. A much more abundant neighbour one base away suggests this may be a read error. This sample was included in a study of molecular identifiers for immune sequencing clone quantification (dated by TCRdb to between 2017 and 2018). Regarding the study in general: For a replicate experiment, RNA from roughly 18,000 or 92,000 naive CD8 T cells was divided into five aliquots, and four of the five aliquots were sequenced. The study was a methods study using CD8 T cells to benchmark molecular-identifier clustering-based TCR repertoire sequencing (MIDCIRS) and TCR RNA copy counting.

Libraries of naive CD8 T cells were built from about 20,000 to 1,000,000 sorted cells, with 10%, 30% or 50% of the purified RNA used. Naive CD8 T cells, defined as CD8+CD4-CCR7+CD45RA+, were FACS-sorted into RLT Plus buffer on a BD FACSAria II. To test detection sensitivity, Jurkat RNA equal to 9 to 10 TCR copies was added to samples of about 20,000-1,000,000 naive CD8 T cells. Enrichment of CD8 T cells was done with RosetteSep CD8+ T Cell Enrichment Cocktail plus Ficoll-Paque, and ACK red cell lysis came afterward. Including cysteine and phenylalanine, the CDR3 has 15 amino acids. Only CDR3 DNA remains: 45 bases, in frame from the first base. As encoded in the germline V gene, CDR1 is SGHTA while CDR2 is FQGTGA. Library method: PCR. TCRdb lists the instrument as Illumina HiSeq 4000. Bulk TCR libraries were made following a previously described method, with the TCR primers given in Table S5. Total RNA was purified with the Qiagen AllPrep DNA/RNA kit. Before analysis, reads from multiple sequencing runs of one library were combined. As for the original processing: Reads were retained only if their TCR constant sequence matched exactly, and those retained reads were trimmed to 150 nt and grouped according to their 12-nt molecular barcodes. Within each barcode group, reads were sub-clustered at a 15% Levenshtein threshold, and quality-weighted consensus sequences were built per RNA molecule. Non-functional sequences were filtered out, along with any lower-count sequence sitting one edit away from another sequence. On the basis of fitting two negative binomial distributions, barcode sub-clusters with fewer than 20% of the maximum read count were discarded. TCRdb handled the public reads itself, with Q25 trimming in fastp and clone calling in MiXCR, and kept productive beta chains. Each CDR3 protein appears once, grouped with its most common genes and DNA. The V and J calls were not made by the authors but by TCRdb's processing. The sample data list about 320,000 distinct CDR3 sequences, and roughly 23% of these were observed just once. The top ten constitute 0.81% of the sample.

Results the study describes overall, beyond this receptor: The naive libraries included spiked-in Jurkat TCR RNA (over nine copies' worth), and this RNA is not part of the donor repertoire. When barcode sub-clustering was left out, chimeric consensus sequences inflated TCR diversity, with chimeras reaching as high as 47%. Modeling estimated around 3.2 recovered TCR RNA copies per cell, compared with around 9.7 by digital PCR, which implies approximately 30% capture efficiency. Clones above 20 RNA copies held over 97% of molecules in CMV-specific effector cells but under 1% in naive cells. Even against a background of about a million naive CD8 T cells, spiked-in Jurkat TCR RNA amounting to a single cell's worth was reported to be detectable. Highly expanded clone sizes could be underestimated if identical TCR molecules share a barcode.

This TCR derives from a human donor in good health. Some libraries in this study had Jurkat cell RNA spiked in. The rearranged segments are TRBV7-3 and TRBJ2-1; the D gene remains uncertain. The sequencing input was naive CD8+ T cells from blood, with Jurkat cell RNA spiked in. The sample's cell subset or site label, in plain terms: FACS-sorted CD8+CD4-CCR7+CD45RA+ naive T cells. The CDR3 loop reads CAGSLLPASYNEQFF. DNA sequence: TGTGCCGGCAGCTTACTACCAGCCTCCTACAATGAGCAGTTCTTC.